This is a list of T cell receptor beta chains from one sample in a study of cytomegalovirus exposure and HLA in healthy donors. Assay used: immunoSEQ multiplex PCR; TCRdb lists only in-frame clones, some missing. The sample lists approximately 120,000 clones; about 83% were seen once. Material for sequencing was PBMCs. Receptors were obtained from a middle-aged woman in good health and CMV-seropositive. The CDR3 runs from the conserved cysteine through the conserved F or W. D genes are given only for firm matches. For some rows the clone size is stated as once, few or many, or as a class when expanded; others skip it.

>-|TRBV5-4|TRBJ2-1|-
CASSYSTADNEQFF
TGTGCCAGCAGCTATTCGACTGCCGACAATGAGCAGTTCTTC
>TRBD2|TRBV10-1|TRBJ2-7|-
CASSHTSGGEQYF
TGCGCCAGCAGCCACACTAGCGGAGGGGAGCAGTACTTC
>-|TRBV6-4|TRBJ1-2|-
CASSDSHGGLYGYTF
TGTGCCAGCAGTGACTCGCACGGGGGTCTCTATGGCTACACCTTC
>TRBD2|TRBV29-1|TRBJ2-7|-
CSVETSGVSYEQYF
TGCAGCGTTGAAACTAGCGGGGTATCCTACGAGCAGTACTTC
>TRBD1|TRBV27|TRBJ2-7|few
CASSRGTGDAYEQYF
TGTGCCAGCAGTCGAGGGACAGGGGATGCCTACGAGCAGTACTTC
>TRBD1|TRBV2|TRBJ1-2|-
CASRDRVRYGYTF
TGTGCCAGCAGGGACAGGGTTAGGTATGGCTACACCTTC
>TRBD1|TRBV19|TRBJ2-2|once
CASSDFERGPTGELFF
TGTGCCAGTAGTGACTTTGAAAGGGGGCCAACCGGGGAGCTGTTTTTT
>-|TRBV7-8|TRBJ1-2|-
CASSFRGGYGYTF
TGTGCCAGCAGCTTCCGGGGGGGCTATGGCTACACCTTC
>-|TRBV27|TRBJ1-1|-
CASSLSRGDTEAFF
TGTGCCAGCAGTTTATCTCGCGGGGACACTGAAGCTTTCTTT
>TRBD2|TRBV27|TRBJ2-3|once
CASSFSGQSTDTQYF
TGTGCCAGCAGCTTTAGCGGGCAGAGCACAGATACGCAGTATTTT
>-|TRBV6-6|TRBJ2-5|-
CASSYGEEETQYF
TGTGCCAGCAGTTACGGAGAGGAAGAGACCCAGTACTTC
>TRBD1|TRBV4-3|TRBJ2-2|-
CASSQATGITGELFF
TGCGCCAGCAGCCAAGCGACAGGGATCACCGGGGAGCTGTTTTTT
>-|TRBV5-1|TRBJ2-5|-
CASSLPGVVETQYF
TGCGCCAGCAGCTTGCCAGGGGTCGTGGAGACCCAGTACTTC
>-|TRBV4-2|TRBJ2-1|-
CASSQVSSPHPDEQFF
TGTGCCAGCAGCCAAGTCAGTTCCCCCCATCCCGATGAGCAGTTCTTC
>-|TRBV7-9|TRBJ1-4|-
CASTPARNEKLFF
TGTGCCAGCACCCCGGCTAGAAATGAAAAACTGTTTTTT
>TRBD2|TRBV5-5|TRBJ2-7|few
CASTPWREFYEQYF
TGTGCCAGCACCCCATGGCGGGAGTTCTACGAGCAGTACTTC
>-|TRBV2|TRBJ2-3|-
CASSQLAPSSTDTQYF
TGTGCCAGCAGCCAACTAGCTCCATCTAGCACAGATACGCAGTATTTT
>-|TRBV5-3|TRBJ1-6|-
CARSLRDNVYNSPLHF
TGTGCCAGAAGCTTGAGGGACAACGTATATAATTCACCCCTCCACTTT
>-|TRBV15|TRBJ2-5|-
CATSRTRGSQETQYF
TGTGCCACCAGCAGAACCAGGGGTTCACAGGAGACCCAGTACTTC
>TRBD1|TRBV7-7|TRBJ2-2|-
CASSSTGGGTGELFF
TGTGCTAGCAGCTCCACAGGGGGCGGAACCGGGGAGCTGTTTTTT
>TRBD1|TRBV30|TRBJ2-5|-
CAWRDRGVRRKGETQYF
TGTGCCTGGAGGGACAGGGGCGTCCGTCGGAAAGGAGAGACCCAGTACTTC
>-|TRBV6-5|TRBJ1-2|-
CASSYGEPANYGYTF
TGTGCCAGCAGTTACGGAGAGCCAGCTAACTATGGCTACACCTTC
>TRBD2|TRBV7-2|TRBJ2-1|few
CASSLQSGSYSYNEQFF
TGTGCCAGCAGCTTACAAAGCGGGAGTTACTCCTACAATGAGCAGTTCTTC
>TRBD1|TRBV11-3|TRBJ1-6|-
CASSLRGQGNSPLHF
TGTGCCAGCAGCTTAAGGGGACAGGGCAATTCACCCCTCCACTTT
>TRBD1|TRBV7-2|TRBJ1-5|-
CASSLYGTDNQPQHF
TGTGCCAGCAGCTTATACGGGACAGACAATCAGCCCCAGCATTTT
>TRBD1|TRBV5-1|TRBJ2-5|-
CASSSSGTGITQETQYF
TGCGCCAGCAGCTCCTCCGGGACAGGGATTACACAAGAGACCCAGTACTTC
>-|TRBV30|TRBJ1-5|-
CAWSAARNSNQPQHF
TGTGCCTGGAGCGCAGCGCGAAATAGCAATCAGCCCCAGCATTTT
>-|TRBV27|TRBJ2-7|-
CASSVRYPIYEQYF
TGTGCCAGCAGCGTCAGATATCCCATCTACGAGCAGTACTTC
>-|TRBV28|TRBJ2-1|once
CASSFQSGAYNEQFF
TGTGCCAGCAGTTTCCAGTCGGGAGCCTACAATGAGCAGTTCTTC
>-|TRBV7-2|TRBJ2-5|-
CASSLVKGQGETQYF
TGTGCCAGCAGCTTAGTGAAGGGTCAGGGGGAGACCCAGTACTTC
>TRBD2|TRBV6-1|TRBJ2-1|few
CASSEEGLAGVGTYNEQFF
TGTGCCAGCAGTGAAGAGGGACTAGCGGGAGTGGGAACCTACAATGAGCAGTTCTTC
>-|TRBV30|TRBJ2-1|-
CACPESGSYNEQFF
TGTGCCTGCCCTGAGAGCGGGTCCTACAATGAGCAGTTCTTC
>TRBD2|TRBV10-1|TRBJ2-7|-
CASSEASGGTYEQYF
TGCGCCAGCAGTGAGGCTAGCGGGGGGACCTACGAGCAGTACTTC
>TRBD2|TRBV5-6|TRBJ2-5|-
CASSSGTSRAETQYF
TGTGCCAGCAGCTCCGGGACTAGCCGCGCAGAGACCCAGTACTTC
>-|TRBV27|TRBJ1-1|-
CASSPTPTDTEAFF
TGTGCCAGCAGTCCCACTCCCACGGACACTGAAGCTTTCTTT
>TRBD1|TRBV18|TRBJ1-4|-
CASSPTGPGEKLFF
TGTGCCAGCTCACCGACAGGGCCTGGGGAAAAACTGTTTTTT
>TRBD1|TRBV2|TRBJ2-7|few
CASSATGTDAYEQYF
TGTGCCAGCAGTGCAACCGGGACAGATGCCTACGAGCAGTACTTC
>-|TRBV5-1|TRBJ2-7|-
CASSFSGTSNEQYF
TGCGCCAGCAGCTTCTCCGGGACATCGAATGAGCAGTACTTC
>-|TRBV6-5|TRBJ2-7|-
CASSFNSYEQYF
TGTGCCAGCAGTTTCAACTCCTACGAGCAGTACTTC
>-|TRBV27|TRBJ1-2|-
CASRSLYQGRGDYGYTF
TGTGCCAGCAGGAGCCTATATCAGGGGCGAGGGGACTATGGCTACACCTTC
>-|TRBV27|TRBJ1-6|-
CASRETGGRSYNSPLHF
TGTGCCAGCAGGGAGACAGGAGGCCGCTCCTATAATTCACCCCTCCACTTT